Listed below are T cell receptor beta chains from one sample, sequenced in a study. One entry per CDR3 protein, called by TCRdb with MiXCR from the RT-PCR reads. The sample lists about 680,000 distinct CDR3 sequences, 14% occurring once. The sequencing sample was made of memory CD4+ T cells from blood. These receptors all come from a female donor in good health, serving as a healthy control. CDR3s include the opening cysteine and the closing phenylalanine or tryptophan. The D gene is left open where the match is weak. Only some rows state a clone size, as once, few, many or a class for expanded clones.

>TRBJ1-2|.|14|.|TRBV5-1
TGCGCCAGCAGCCCCGAATCAGGGAGGCATGGCTACACCTTC
CASSPESGRHGYTF
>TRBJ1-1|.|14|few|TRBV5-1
TGCGCCAGCAGCTTGGGGGAGTCACAGGGTGAAGCTTTCTTT
CASSLGESQGEAFF
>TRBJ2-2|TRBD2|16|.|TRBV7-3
TGTGCCAGCAGCCCCCTGGGAGCGGGAGGGCCCGGGGAGCTGTTTTTT
CASSPLGAGGPGELFF
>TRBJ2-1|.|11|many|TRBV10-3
TGTGCCATCAGCACATCGGAGGAGCAGTTCTTC
CAISTSEEQFF
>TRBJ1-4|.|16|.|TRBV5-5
TGTGCCAGCAATACCCCGCTCGGACGGGGTGTGGAAAAACTGTTTTTT
CASNTPLGRGVEKLFF
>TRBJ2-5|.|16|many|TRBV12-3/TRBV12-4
TGTGCCAGCAGTTTCCTCGCGGATGCCCGCCAAGAGACCCAGTACTTC
CASSFLADARQETQYF
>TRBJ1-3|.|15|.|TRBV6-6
TGTGCCAGCAGGCAGGACCAAAGTGGAGGAAACACCATATATTTT
CASRQDQSGGNTIYF
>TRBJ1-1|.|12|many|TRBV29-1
TGCAGCGTTGTGGGGGATTCGGCTGAAGCTTTCTTT
CSVVGDSAEAFF
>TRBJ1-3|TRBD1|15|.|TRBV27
TGTGCCAGCAGCTCTTTTGGGACAGGTGGAAACACCATATATTTT
CASSSFGTGGNTIYF
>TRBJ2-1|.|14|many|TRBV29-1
TGCAGCGGACGCAGGGGAGGCCTCTACAATGAGCAGTTCTTC
CSGRRGGLYNEQFF
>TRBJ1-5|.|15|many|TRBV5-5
TGTGCCAGCAGCTTGGGAGGCTTTGGCAATCAGCCCCAGCATTTT
CASSLGGFGNQPQHF
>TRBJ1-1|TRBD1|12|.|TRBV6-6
TGTGCCAGCTGGACAGGGAAGCCTGAAGCTTTCTTT
CASWTGKPEAFF
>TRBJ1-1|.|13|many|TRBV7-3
TGTGCCAGCAGCCGAAGTTGGTCCACTGAAGCTTTCTTT
CASSRSWSTEAFF
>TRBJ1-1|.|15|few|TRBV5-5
TGTGCCAGCAGCTTGGTAGCGGCCGGGGTCAGTGAAGCTTTCTTT
CASSLVAAGVSEAFF
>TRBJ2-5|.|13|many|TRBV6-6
TGTGCCAGCAGTATACTAGAGAGGCAGACCCAGTACTTC
CASSILERQTQYF
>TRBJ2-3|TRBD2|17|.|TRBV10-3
TGTGCCATCAGTGAGGGGGTAGCGGGAGGGTTGGCAGATACGCAGTATTTT
CAISEGVAGGLADTQYF
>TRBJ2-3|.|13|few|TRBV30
TGTGCCTGGATTCGGGATAGCACAGATACGCAGTATTTT
CAWIRDSTDTQYF
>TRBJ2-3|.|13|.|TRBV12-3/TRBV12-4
TGTGCCAGCAAGAAGACTAGCACAGATACGCAGTATTTT
CASKKTSTDTQYF
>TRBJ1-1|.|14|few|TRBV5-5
TGTGCCAGCAGCTTGGGCATTATGAACACTGAAGCTTTCTTT
CASSLGIMNTEAFF
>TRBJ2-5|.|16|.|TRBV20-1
TGCAGTGCTAGGGGGAGGAACGGTGCCTACCAAGAGACCCAGTACTTC
CSARGRNGAYQETQYF
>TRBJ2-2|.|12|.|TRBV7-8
TGTGCCAGCAGGCCCCTGGCCGGGGAGCTGTTTTTT
CASRPLAGELFF
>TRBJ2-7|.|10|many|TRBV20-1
TGCAGTGCTGGAACCTACGAGCAGTACTTC
CSAGTYEQYF
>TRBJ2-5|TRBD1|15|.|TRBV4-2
TGTGCCAGCAGCAGCGGACAGGGGGGCTGGGAGACCCAGTACTTC
CASSSGQGGWETQYF
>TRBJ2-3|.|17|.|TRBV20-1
TGCAGTGCCAATCCCACCTCTAGCGTAGGAGCCACAGATACGCAGTATTTT
CSANPTSSVGATDTQYF
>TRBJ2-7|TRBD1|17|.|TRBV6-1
TGTGCCAGCAGTGAAAGGCGTGGGACAGGGTCCCCCTACGAGCAGTACTTC
CASSERRGTGSPYEQYF
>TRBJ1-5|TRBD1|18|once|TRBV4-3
TGCGCCAGCAGCCAAGCCCAGGGGGGGATCTATAGCAATCAGCCCCAGCATTTT
CASSQAQGGIYSNQPQHF
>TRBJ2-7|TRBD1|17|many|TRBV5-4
TGTGCCAGCAGCTCCCCGGTAGGCGTAACAGGGGCCCACGAGCAGTACTTC
CASSSPVGVTGAHEQYF